This T cell receptor (beta chain) comes out of a study of Ad26.COV2.S vaccination and SARS-CoV-2 variants. Study-level results: With respect to non-spike TCR breadth, vaccine and placebo recipients were similar. Vaccinees reportedly had broad spike-specific CD8+ and CD4+ T cell responses. Vaccinees displayed broader spike-specific TCR repertoires than placebo recipients. Analyses of TCR breadth and depth may have underestimated total T cell responses.

Using immunoSEQ multiplex PCR, the repertoire was profiled, and TCRdb retains in-frame clones only, with some absent. The data contain 300,000 to 400,000 clones, about 91% of them singletons. Comment on this clone: Its antigen remains unknown.

The sample was peripheral blood, taken after recovery from COVID-19. This receptor was obtained from a human donor who had recovered from COVID-19.

The DNA for the CDR3 is TGTGCCAGCAGCCTCGCCCCAGGGGGACGGCAAACTGAAGCTTTCTTT. It codes for CASSLAPGGRQTEAFF. V and J are TRBV13 and TRBJ1-1; 7 bases agree with TRBD1. V shed 5 bases, J shed 5 bases, and the junction held 14 bases outside the gene matches. The CDR3 length is 16 residues. The germline V gene has CDR1 PRHDT and CDR2 FYEKMQ (reference sequence).